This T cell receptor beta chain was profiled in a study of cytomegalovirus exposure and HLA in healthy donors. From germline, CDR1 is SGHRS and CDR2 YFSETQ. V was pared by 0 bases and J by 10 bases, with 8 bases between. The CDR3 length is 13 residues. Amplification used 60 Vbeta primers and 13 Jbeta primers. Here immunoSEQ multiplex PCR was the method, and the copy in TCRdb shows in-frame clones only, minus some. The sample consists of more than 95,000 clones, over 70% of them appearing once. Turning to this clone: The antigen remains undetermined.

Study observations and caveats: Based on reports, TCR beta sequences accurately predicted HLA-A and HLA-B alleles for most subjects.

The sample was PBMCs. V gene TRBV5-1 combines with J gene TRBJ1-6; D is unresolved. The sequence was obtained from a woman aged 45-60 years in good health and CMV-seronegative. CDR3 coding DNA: TGCGCCAGCAGCTTGGCTGAGGGATCACCCCTCCACTTT. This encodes CASSLAEGSPLHF.